Following are 8 T cell receptor beta chains from one sample sequenced in a study of shared clonotypes between healthy human individuals. CD45RO-negative, CCR7-selected cells formed the naive CD8 fraction, which excluded terminally differentiated effector memory CD45RA+ cells. Here immunoSEQ multiplex PCR was the method, and the copy in TCRdb shows in-frame clones only, minus some. The profile shows some 2 million clones, about 95% of them singletons. Sequencing was done on a sample of naive CD8+ T cells sorted from blood. The receptors come from a man younger than 35 in good health.

V and J are TRBV4-3 and TRBJ2-1; 9 nucleotides match TRBD2. The length of the CDR3 is 16 residues. The J segment lost 4 bases and the V segment lost 0 bases, leaving 4 bases of the junction unmatched. CDR1 is LGHNA and CDR2 is YSLEER in the germline V gene. The CDR3 bases are TGCGCCAGCAGCCAAGATAGACTAGCGGAATACAATGAGCAGTTCTTC. Residues: CASSQDRLAEYNEQFF.

This sequence joins TRBV7-8 and TRBJ2-7; D unresolved. The CDR3 totals 17 residues. The V end was cut by 1 base, the J end by 0 bases, with 16 bases between. The V gene's germline CDR1 is SGHVS and CDR2 FQNEAQ. The CDR3 sequence is CASSLGPRPKDSYEQYF. The CDR3 nucleotides are TGTGCCAGCAGCTTAGGGCCGAGGCCTAAGGACTCCTACGAGCAGTACTTC.

The V and J genes are TRBV7-9 and TRBJ1-5, with 7 bases lining up with TRBD1. V gave up 5 bases and J gave up 1 base; unmatched junction bases: 5. The CDR3 sequence is 15 residues long. Germline assignment: CDR1 SEHNR and CDR2 FQNEAQ (reference sequence). The CDR3 DNA reads as TGTGCCAGCAGCCCGACAGGGATCAGCAATCAGCCCCAGCATTTT. Its translation: CASSPTGISNQPQHF.

The V and J genes are TRBV2 and TRBJ2-2, with D tentatively TRBD1 or TRBD2 (6 bases each). V shed 7 bases and J shed 1 base, with 16 bases lying between them. The CDR3 totals 16 residues. Germline CDR1 is SNHLY and CDR2 is FYNNEI. This CDR3 is CASNWARGGNTGELFF. The CDR3 DNA reads TGTGCCAGCAATTGGGCCAGGGGAGGGAACACCGGGGAGCTGTTTTTT.

This clone was found once. The genes are TRBV4-1 and TRBJ1-4, with D perhaps TRBD1 (5 bases). The V end was cut by 3 bases, the J end by 5 bases, with 10 bases between. Germline CDR1 is MGHRA and CDR2 is YSYEKL. The CDR3 has 14 amino acids. DNA for the CDR3: TGCGCCAGCAGCCATCCGGGGGGGAATGAAAAACTGTTTTTT. The encoded protein is CASSHPGGNEKLFF.

The genes are TRBV4-1 and TRBJ2-7; a possible D gene is TRBD1 (7 bases). The V gene's germline CDR1 is MGHRA and CDR2 YSYEKL. The CDR3 has 14 residues. Trimming stripped 6 bases from V and 0 bases from J, with 12 bases between. CDR3 nucleotides: TGCGCCAGCAGTTGGGGGGACAGCTCCTACGAGCAGTACTTC. Translating gives CASSWGDSSYEQYF.

The rearrangement links TRBV15 to TRBJ2-7, with D tentatively TRBD1 (5 bases). CDR1 and CDR2 (germline): LNHNV, YYDKDF (reference sequence). Trimming shortened V by 1 base and J by 2 bases, and 18 bases separated the two germline ends. The CDR3 runs 17 residues. In DNA, the CDR3 is TGTGCCACCAGCAGAGGAATAGACAGCCCCAGACCCTACGAGCAGTACTTC. This sequence encodes CATSRGIDSPRPYEQYF.

This clone came up once. V usage is TRBV5-6 and J usage is TRBJ2-7, with D maybe TRBD2 (8 bases). Germline CDR1 is SGHDT and CDR2 is YYEEEE. The CDR3 spans 16 residues. Between the trimmed V and J ends, which lost 3 bases and 5 bases, there was a span of 21 bases. The CDR3 sequence: CASSSAGLGGRDEQYF. CDR3 coding DNA: TGTGCCAGCAGCTCAGCGGGACTAGGGGGCAGAGACGAGCAGTACTTC.